The 8 T cell receptor beta chains listed next were all sequenced from one sample in a study of blood T cell repertoires in COVID-19. Here immunoSEQ multiplex PCR was the method, and the copy in TCRdb shows in-frame clones only, minus some. The sample lists under 150,000 clones, around four fifths occurring once. The sequenced material came from peripheral blood. Receptors originate from an elderly man with active or convalescent COVID-19.

V and J are TRBV27 and TRBJ1-1, with D perhaps matching TRBD1 (6 bases). Germline-derived CDR1 and CDR2 are MNHEY and SMNVEV (reference sequence). Deletions cut 6 bases from V and 7 bases from J, with 12 bases between. The CDR3 is made up of 12 amino acids. CDR3 sequence: CASRFPTGEAFF. The CDR3, as DNA: TGTGCCAGCAGATTCCCGACAGGTGAAGCTTTCTTT.

The chain has TRBV28 and TRBJ1-4, with TRBD1 matching 10 bases. The CDR3 length is 16 residues. Losses at the gene ends were 5 bases for V and 9 bases for J; bases not matched to a gene: 12. The germline gives CDR1 MDHEN, CDR2 SYDVKM. The CDR3, as DNA: TGTGCCAGCAGTCGACCCCCCGGGACAGGGGCGCAAAAACTGTTTTTT. Its translation is CASSRPPGTGAQKLFF. The full variable domain, its missing parts supplied by reference TRBV28 and TRBJ1-4, is DVKVTQSSRYLVKRTGEKVFLECVQDMDHENMFWYRQDPGLGLRLIYFSYDVKMKEKGDIPEGYSVSREKKERFSLILESASTNQTSMYLCASSRPPGTGAQKLFFGSGTQLSVL.

V is TRBV29-1 and J is TRBJ2-7; 11 positions match TRBD2. The CDR3 spans 15 residues. The V gene's germline CDR1 is SQVTM and CDR2 ANQGSEA. V was pared by 4 bases and J by 0 bases, with 5 bases of the junction left unmatched. CDR3: CSVAGLAGGSYEQYF. The CDR3 DNA reads as TGCAGCGTTGCAGGGCTAGCGGGGGGCTCCTACGAGCAGTACTTC.

This clone has only one observation. This rearrangement joins TRBV7-2 to TRBJ1-2, with 8 bases fitting TRBD1. CDR1 is SGHTA and CDR2 is FQGNSA in the germline V gene. This CDR3 has 18 residues. V lost 6 bases, J lost 4 bases, and 19 bases stayed unmatched. CDR3 sequence reads: CASSRMTSGGAQVYGYTF. CDR3 nucleotide sequence: TGTGCCAGCAGTCGCATGACGTCAGGGGGCGCCCAGGTCTATGGCTACACCTTC.

A single count supports this clone. The chain carries TRBV19 and TRBJ1-1; D ambiguous. Germline assignment: CDR1 LNHDA and CDR2 SQIVND (reference sequence). V was trimmed by 3 bases and J by 4 bases, leaving 12 bases between them. The CDR3 covers 14 residues. The DNA of the CDR3 is TGTGCCAGTAGTATCCCGGGATACGGCACTGAAGCTTTCTTT. It codes for CASSIPGYGTEAFF.

The V gene is TRBV4-1, the J gene TRBJ2-5; no reliable D call. The V and J ends lost 0 bases and 2 bases respectively, with 10 bases between them. Germline V CDR1 and CDR2: MGHRA, YSYEKL. The CDR3 runs to 15 residues. The CDR3 loop reads CASSQDKGRQETQYF. DNA of the CDR3: TGCGCCAGCAGCCAAGATAAAGGCAGGCAAGAGACCCAGTACTTC.

The rearrangement uses TRBV28 and TRBJ1-6; 7 bases match TRBD1. Germline lookup yields CDR1 MDHEN and CDR2 SYDVKM. There are 16 residues in the CDR3. The V and J ends lost 4 bases and 8 bases, in that order; junction bases with no gene match: 11. The CDR3 sequence: CASSSRLPQGDSPLHF. CDR3 DNA: TGTGCCAGCAGTTCCAGGTTGCCCCAGGGGGATTCACCCCTCCACTTT.

The chain carries TRBV2 and TRBJ1-2, with D possibly TRBD1 on 6 matching bases. This CDR3 comprises 14 residues. Germline V gene sequence: CDR1 SNHLY, CDR2 FYNNEI. Deletions cut 1 base from V and 7 bases from J, with 13 bases between. The CDR3 DNA sequence: TGTGCCAGCAGTGAAGTAAGCGCCAGGGGTGGCTACACCTTC. Translation gives CASSEVSARGGYTF.